Below, 26 T cell receptor beta chains from the same sample are listed, as sequenced in a study of monozygotic twins with inflammatory bowel disease. Following a re-call of the 5' RACE reads, TCRdb has one entry per CDR3 protein and lacks DNA. This sample contains some 440,000 distinct CDR3 sequences. The sample was blood. Receptors originate from a human donor with ulcerative colitis or Crohn's disease, or a healthy co-twin of an affected twin (not recorded which).

The chain uses TRBV7-8 and TRBJ1-2. Per germline, CDR1 SGHVS and CDR2 FQNEAQ. This CDR3 spans 15 amino acids. CDR3 loop: CASSQLRGFIYGYTF. Full variable domain (missing parts from reference TRBV7-8 and TRBJ1-2): GAGVSQSPRYKVAKRGQDVALRCDPISGHVSLFWYQQALGQGPEFLTYFQNEAQLDKSGLPSDRFFAERPEGSVSTLKIQRTQQEDSAVYLCASSQLRGFIYGYTFGSGTRLTVV.

The V gene is TRBV7-2, the J gene TRBJ2-7; absent DNA, TCRdb's TRBD2 call cannot be checked. Germline lookup yields CDR1 SGHTA and CDR2 FQGNSA. This CDR3 contains 15 residues. This CDR3 reads CASSPLGAGIGEQYF.

V usage is TRBV6-1 and J usage is TRBJ2-7. Germline CDR1 is MNHNS and CDR2 is SASEGT. The CDR3 sequence is 14 residues long. The CDR3 here is CASSLSASSYEQYF.

This rearrangement joins TRBV3-1 to TRBJ1-2; the D call from TCRdb, TRBD1, cannot be confirmed without DNA. This CDR3 region has 18 residues. From germline, CDR1 is LGHDT and CDR2 YNNKEL (reference sequence). The CDR3 is CASSQESSTGGSNYGYTF.

The chain links TRBV7-2 to TRBJ1-1; TCRdb's D call of TRBD1 is untestable without DNA. CDR1 and CDR2 (germline): SGHTA, FQGNSA. The CDR3 sequence is 14 residues long. The CDR3 protein is CASSRQGGVTEAFF.

The CDR3 here is CATSRGQGTWYGYTF. V is TRBV15 and J is TRBJ1-2; the TCRdb D gene call, TRBD1, has no DNA to confirm it. The length of the CDR3 is 15 residues. CDR1 LNHNV and CDR2 YYDKDF come from the germline V gene (reference sequence).

This chain connects TRBV29-1 to TRBJ2-7; absent DNA, TCRdb's TRBD1 call cannot be checked. Germline lookup yields CDR1 SQVTM and CDR2 ANQGSEA. This CDR3 is built from 13 residues. The CDR3: CSAKGQGAYEQYF.

The chain joins TRBV7-8 to TRBJ2-1; the D call from TCRdb, TRBD1, cannot be confirmed without DNA. Germline V lookup: CDR1 SGHVS, CDR2 FQNEAQ. This CDR3 is 16 amino acids long. The CDR3 loop is CASSRKTGTGNNEQFF.

The CDR3 loop is CASSQDRVTDTQYF. The gene calls are TRBV7-2 and TRBJ2-3; TCRdb's D call, TRBD1, is unchecked because there is no DNA. Germline assignment: CDR1 SGHTA and CDR2 FQGNSA. This CDR3 is built from 14 residues. Full variable domain (rest looked up from reference TRBV7-2 and TRBJ2-3): GAGVSQSPSNKVTEKGKDVELRCDPISGHTALYWYRQSLGQGLEFLIYFQGNSAPDKSGLPSDRFSAERTGGSVSTLTIQRTQQEDSAVYLCASSQDRVTDTQYFGPGTRLTVL.

The rearrangement joins TRBV4-3 to TRBJ2-1. This CDR3 region has 13 residues. Germline V gene sequence: CDR1 LGHNA, CDR2 YSLEER. The CDR3 loop reads CASSQALLNEQFF.

V is TRBV6-2 or TRBV6-3 and J is TRBJ2-1; TCRdb calls TRBD2, which cannot be checked without DNA. The CDR3 length is 18 residues. Germline values: CDR1 MNHEY, CDR2 SVGEGT. The CDR3 loop reads CASSTGLAGGPVYNEQFF.

This chain uses TRBV5-1 with TRBJ2-3. CDR3 length equals 14 residues. Germline values: CDR1 SGHRS, CDR2 YFSETQ. The CDR3: CASSLLILTDTQYF.

The chain links TRBV19 to TRBJ1-6; TCRdb reports TRBD1, a call that lacks DNA to check it against. The CDR3 runs to 15 residues. Germline CDR1 and CDR2: LNHDA and SQIVND (reference sequence). CDR3 residues: CASSISQVLNSPLHF.

The V and J genes are TRBV2 and TRBJ2-3; checking the TCRdb D call of TRBD2 is not possible without DNA. The length of the CDR3 is 14 residues. Germline CDR1 SNHLY, CDR2 FYNNEI. The CDR3 protein is CASDISGTTDTQYF.

This chain uses TRBV12-3 or TRBV12-4 with TRBJ1-1; TCRdb's D call of TRBD1 is untestable without DNA. There are 15 residues in the CDR3. CDR3 protein: CASTRQGNLVTEAFF.

The chain carries TRBV2 and TRBJ2-3; no DNA is available, so the TRBD2 call from TCRdb remains unchecked. The CDR3 covers 16 residues. Germline lookup yields CDR1 SNHLY and CDR2 FYNNEI. The CDR3 protein is CASAPSGGLGTDTQYF.

CDR3 sequence: CASSPGRGLPYEQYF. V and J are TRBV18 and TRBJ2-7; absent DNA, TCRdb's TRBD1 call cannot be checked. The CDR3 consists of 15 residues. Germline V gives CDR1 KGHSH, CDR2 LQKENI.

The rearrangement links TRBV12-3 or TRBV12-4 to TRBJ2-1. The CDR3 runs 13 residues. The CDR3 loop is CASSPVSYNEQFF.

The rearrangement joins TRBV6-5 to TRBJ2-1. The CDR3 consists of 15 residues. CDR1 is MNHEY, CDR2 SVGAGI, per germline. The CDR3 sequence is CASSFTSASYNEQFF.

This rearrangement joins TRBV20-1 to TRBJ1-2; TCRdb's D call of TRBD1 is untestable without DNA. The germline V gene encodes CDR1 DFQATT and CDR2 SNEGSKA (reference sequence). The CDR3 sequence is 12 residues long. This CDR3 reads CSARPPMGGYTF.

The CDR3 protein is CSVGDGFPGELFF. This rearrangement joins TRBV29-1 to TRBJ2-2; TCRdb's D call, TRBD1, is unchecked because there is no DNA. Per germline, CDR1 SQVTM and CDR2 ANQGSEA. The CDR3 has 13 residues.

This chain connects TRBV5-5 to TRBJ2-6. The CDR3 has 15 residues. CDR1 and CDR2 from the germline V gene are SGHKS and YYEKEE (reference sequence). CDR3 sequence reads: CASSLNNAGANVLTF.

This chain links TRBV18 with TRBJ1-4. The CDR3 spans 16 residues. Germline V gene sequence: CDR1 KGHSH, CDR2 LQKENI. Here the CDR3 reads CASSPRHGSTNEKLFF. Together with reference TRBV18 and TRBJ1-4, the CDR3 gives the full variable domain: NAGVMQNPRHLVRRRGQEARLRCSPMKGHSHVYWYRQLPEEGLKFMVYLQKENIIDESGMPKERFSAEFPKEGPSILRIQQVVRGDSAAYFCASSPRHGSTNEKLFFGSGTQLSVL.

V is TRBV28 and J is TRBJ2-5; the TRBD1 assignment by TCRdb is unverifiable without DNA. The CDR3 runs 15 residues. Germline V CDR1 and CDR2: MDHEN, SYDVKM. CDR3 in amino acids: CASSPGTGTEETQYF.

Here the CDR3 reads CASIPGGMIEDTQYF. The J gene is TRBJ2-3, the V gene TRBV28; lacking DNA, the TRBD2 call made by TCRdb goes unchecked. CDR3 length: 15 residues. From germline, CDR1 is MDHEN and CDR2 SYDVKM.

The chain couples TRBV10-3 to TRBJ1-1; checking the TCRdb D call of TRBD1 is not possible without DNA. CDR1 is ENHRY, CDR2 SYGVKD, per germline. The CDR3 loop spans 13 amino acids. CDR3 sequence reads: CAVGQGRGAEAFF.